Following are 8 T cell receptor beta chains from one sample sequenced in a study of neoadjuvant anti-PD-1 for oral cavity cancer. Here immunoSEQ multiplex PCR was the method, and the copy in TCRdb shows in-frame clones only, minus some. In the table there are 55,000 to 75,000 clones, approximately 79% of which are singletons. Sequencing used PBMCs, obtained before nivolumab (anti-PD-1) treatment. The receptor source for this set is a person aged 40-85 years with oral cavity squamous cell carcinoma.

This clone was seen once. The chain has TRBV10-1 and TRBJ2-1; 13 nucleotides line up with TRBD2. The germline CDR1 and CDR2 sequences are WNHNN and SYGVQD (reference sequence). The CDR3 runs to 20 residues. V lost 4 bases, J lost 0 bases, and 12 bases stayed unmatched. CDR3 sequence reads: CASSALPGLAGQSSYNEQFF. The CDR3 nucleotides are TGCGCCAGCAGTGCCCTACCGGGACTAGCGGGGCAGAGCTCCTACAATGAGCAGTTCTTC.

This rearrangement joins TRBV29-1 to TRBJ1-2; D unclear. V gave up 5 bases and J gave up 6 bases, with 10 bases separating them. The CDR3 covers 11 residues. Germline V gene sequence: CDR1 SQVTM, CDR2 ANQGSEA. CDR3 in amino acids: CSVPLHNGYTF. The CDR3 DNA is TGCAGCGTTCCCCTTCACAATGGCTACACCTTC.

This clone was observed a single time. The chain is built from TRBV6-5 and TRBJ1-2; TRBD1 is a possible D gene (5 bases). Germline-derived CDR1 and CDR2 are MNHEY and SVGAGI. CDR3 length: 13 amino acids. Between the trimmed V and J ends, which lost 7 bases and 3 bases, there was a span of 12 bases. CDR3 sequence: CASNPARDYGYTF. The DNA for the CDR3 is TGTGCCAGCAATCCGGCCAGGGACTATGGCTACACCTTC.

This chain joins TRBV28 and TRBJ1-2; 10 positions agree with TRBD1. The CDR3 totals 15 residues. The germline gives CDR1 MDHEN, CDR2 SYDVKM. V shed 4 bases and J 7 bases; nucleotides not matched to a gene: 9. CDR3 loop: CASSSGQGRLGGYTF. DNA of the CDR3: TGTGCCAGCAGTTCGGGACAGGGGAGGCTCGGTGGCTACACCTTC.

CDR3 sequence (DNA): TGTGCCAGCAGCATTGCCGGGACTAGCGGTTCTTACGAGCAGTACTTC. Translation: CASSIAGTSGSYEQYF. This chain connects TRBV7-2 to TRBJ2-7; TRBD2 matches at 11 bases. This CDR3 region has 16 residues. Germline V gene lookup returns CDR1 SGHTA and CDR2 FQGNSA. V was clipped by 5 bases and J by 4 bases; unmatched bases: 10.

This clone was seen once. The chain uses TRBV5-4 and TRBJ1-2; TRBD1 aligns across 8 bases. Per the germline V gene, CDR1 is SGHNT and CDR2 is YYREEE (reference sequence). The CDR3 has 18 amino acids. The J segment lost 0 bases and the V segment lost 6 bases, leaving 16 bases of the junction unmatched. The CDR3 nucleotides are TGTGCCAGCATGCGTGGGAGGGAACAGGGGGTGACTAACTATGGCTACACCTTC. This gives the protein CASMRGREQGVTNYGYTF.

As DNA, the CDR3 is TGTGCCAGCAGTCCCTCGGGGCTAGCGGGAATGACCTACGAGCAGTACTTC. Translating it yields CASSPSGLAGMTYEQYF. V is TRBV28 and J is TRBJ2-7; 9 bases align to TRBD2. V trimming: 5 bases; J trimming: 2 bases; junction bases outside the gene matches: 13. CDR3 size: 17 residues. The germline gives CDR1 MDHEN, CDR2 SYDVKM. Full variable domain (missing parts from reference TRBV28 and TRBJ2-7): DVKVTQSSRYLVKRTGEKVFLECVQDMDHENMFWYRQDPGLGLRLIYFSYDVKMKEKGDIPEGYSVSREKKERFSLILESASTNQTSMYLCASSPSGLAGMTYEQYFGPGTRLTVT.

There are many counts of this clone. V is TRBV7-9 and J is TRBJ1-5; 7 nucleotides agree with TRBD1. The CDR3 length is 17 residues. V lost 4 bases, J lost 2 bases, and 11 bases stayed unmatched. Germline V lookup: CDR1 SEHNR, CDR2 FQNEAQ (reference sequence). The CDR3 loop reads CASSSETTGLGNQPQHF. The DNA of the CDR3 is TGTGCCAGCAGCTCGGAGACGACAGGGTTGGGCAATCAGCCCCAGCATTTT. Combining the CDR3 with reference TRBV7-9 and TRBJ1-5 gives the whole variable domain DTGVSQNPRHKITKRGQNVTFRCDPISEHNRLYWYRQTLGQGPEFLTYFQNEAQLEKSRLLSDRFSAERPKGSFSTLEIQRTEQGDSAMYLCASSSETTGLGNQPQHFGDGTRLSIL.